This T cell receptor beta chain came from a study of blood T cell repertoires in COVID-19 (dated by TCRdb to 2018 to 2020). Notes on the research overall: Samples covering the acute and convalescent phases of COVID-19 were provided by collaborators in the United States, Italy and Spain. The samples were drawn from the first 160 participants of the ongoing ImmuneRACE study and from 950 to 1,500 subjects provided by 6 global collaborators. Subjects who had been exposed to COVID-19, were actively infected with it, or had recovered from it provided the deeply sampled blood TCRbeta repertoires that made up the dataset. HLA class I and class II types, where available, came from metadata supplied by the sample provider rather than from assay-based typing. The repertoires were released in a freely available public database intended as a resource for research on the immune response to SARS-CoV-2. Nearly every sample came with metadata listing a de-identified subject ID, COVID-19 status, age in years and sex. The prospective study material was composed of cDNA or gDNA derived from T cells, B-cell-depleted T cells, or PBMCs.

Results the study describes overall, beyond this receptor: How much clinical and demographic metadata was included differed by source and by participant, and the metadata was provided uncurated.

The immunoSEQ Assay, a bias-controlled multiplex PCR, was used to amplify TCRbeta CDR3 regions from genomic DNA. Per the authors' processing: The number of nucleated cells in each sample was estimated by amplification of reference gene primers within the assay. To quantify the absolute abundance of each unique TCRbeta CDR3 rearrangement, sequence reads were collapsed and filtered. For each sample, productive Simpson clonality was calculated by taking the square root of Simpson's diversity index across productive rearrangements. TCRdb retrieved this table from immuneACCESS and kept in-frame rearrangements only. Not all clones are present; in checked studies, unresolved V genes account for under half, and no reason is known for the remainder. That table supplies the V and J calls and clone size; D and trimming were determined from the DNA. For this sample there are about 90,000 clones; approximately 91% appear just once. 3% to 4% of the sample is in the top ten clones.

CDR3 length: 13 amino acids, cysteine to phenylalanine. Only CDR3 DNA is held: 39 bases, read in frame from base 1. The germline V gene (reference sequence) sets CDR1 to LNHDA and CDR2 to SQIVND. V drops 8 bases and J drops 3 bases, leaving 13 bases in between. Collaborating institutions collected whole blood in K2EDTA tubes following their own protocols. For TCRbeta analysis, collaborators shipped samples in one of three forms: frozen whole blood, isolated PBMCs, or DNA extracted from either of those sample types. About this clone: No cognate antigen has been identified for it. No base qualities exist here, and no much larger clone lies one base off it.

Sequencing input: peripheral blood. The source is a woman in her sixties or seventies with acute or convalescent COVID-19. The V and J genes are TRBV19 and TRBJ1-2, with the D gene not confidently named. For the CDR3, the sequence is CASRAGRDYGYTF. The DNA sequence reads TGTGCCAGTCGGGCGGGGAGAGACTATGGCTACACCTTC.